Shown below are 27 T cell receptor beta chains from a single sample sequenced in a study of glioma-infiltrating T cells listed by TCRdb under 2016. Sequencing used an Illumina MiSeq. TCR alpha and beta CDR3 regions were amplified with the iRepertoire nested amplicon-rescue multiplex PCR (arm-PCR) platform from RNA. TCRdb handled the public reads itself, with Q25 trimming in fastp and clone calling in MiXCR, and kept productive beta chains. Identical CDR3 protein sequences are pooled into one entry, listed with their most common genes and DNA. The sample has 300,000 to 450,000 distinct CDR3 sequences on record, 35% to 45% of them singletons. Together, the top ten hold about 12% of the sample. The sequenced sample consisted of glioma tissue, nonneoplastic brain tissue, or PBMCs (not recorded which). The receptors were gathered from a human donor with low-grade glioma or glioblastoma, undergoing nonglioma brain surgery, or in good health (not recorded which).

The genes are TRBV20-1 and TRBJ2-7; D tentatively reads TRBD1 or TRBD2 (6 bases each). Trimming took 4 bases from V and 6 from J, leaving 16 bases between them. Germline V CDR1 and CDR2: DFQATT, SNEGSKA (reference sequence). CDR3 length equals 13 residues. The CDR3 region is CSAIGGRIFEQYF. CDR3 nucleotides: TGCAGTGCTATTGGGGGGCGAATTTTCGAGCAGTACTTC.

In this sample, this clonotype turned up a few times. The rearrangement joins TRBV12-3 or TRBV12-4 to TRBJ2-1; D not resolved. The germline V and J ends were trimmed by 3 bases and 6 bases, with 9 bases remaining between them. The length of the CDR3 is 13 residues. CDR3 region: CASSLLGFNEQFF. DNA of the CDR3: TGTGCCAGCAGTTTGTTGGGATTCAATGAGCAGTTCTTC.

Comments on this clonotype: Just one base apart from a much larger clone, this may be a read error. The chain uses TRBV27 and TRBJ2-3; D is uncertain. The J call could be wrong; TRBJ1-1 is a better fit for the DNA end. In germline, CDR1 is MNHEY, CDR2 SMNVEV (reference sequence). CDR3 length: 14 amino acids. Here the CDR3 reads CAGSLSGNPVEAFF. DNA of the CDR3: TGTGCCGGCAGTTTAAGTGGGAACCCGGTAGAAGCTTTCTTT.

V usage is TRBV5-1 and J usage is TRBJ2-1, with TRBD1 matching over 9 bases. V trimming: 1 base; J trimming: 8 bases; junction bases outside the gene matches: 7. Germline-derived CDR1 and CDR2 are SGHRS and YFSETQ. The CDR3 totals 15 residues. DNA for the CDR3: TGCGCCAGCAGCTTGAACAGGGGGCTAAGGGATGAGCAGTTCTTC. Its translation is CASSLNRGLRDEQFF.

Details on this clonotype: A read error is possible here, since a much larger clone lies one base away. The chain is built from TRBV7-2 and TRBJ2-7, with 7 nucleotides matching TRBD2. Germline CDR1 reads SGHTA; CDR2 reads FQGNSA. This CDR3 comprises 12 residues. The chain's CDR3 is CDSSRPGGEQYF. For the CDR3, the DNA is TGTGACAGCAGCCGACCGGGGGGCGAGCAGTACTTC.

The J gene is TRBJ1-1, the V gene TRBV20-1; no clear D. The CDR3 is made up of 14 amino acids. CDR1 and CDR2 (germline): DFQATT, SNEGSKA (reference sequence). Trimming pared 1 base from V and 5 bases from J, leaving 14 bases between. The CDR3 DNA reads TGCAGTGCTAGAGGGCCTAGATTGAGGACTGAAGCTTTCTTT. Translated, it gives CSARGPRLRTEAFF.

V gene TRBV5-1 combines with J gene TRBJ1-1; tentatively, D is TRBD1 (5 bases). V was pared by 2 bases and J by 2 bases, with 13 bases between. Germline V lookup: CDR1 SGHRS, CDR2 YFSETQ. This CDR3 is built from 15 residues. CDR3 loop: CASSFRTSENTEAFF. CDR3 in DNA: TGCGCCAGCAGCTTCCGGACATCAGAAAACACTGAAGCTTTCTTT. The full variable domain, completed using reference TRBV5-1 and TRBJ1-1, is KAGVTQTPRYLIKTRGQQVTLSCSPISGHRSVSWYQQTPGQGLQFLFEYFSETQRNKGNFPGRFSGRQFSNSRSEMNVSTLELGDSALYLCASSFRTSENTEAFFGQGTRLTVV.

The V call is TRBV15, the J call TRBJ2-1; tentatively, D is TRBD1 (6 bases). Per germline, CDR1 LNHNV and CDR2 YYDKDF (reference sequence). The CDR3 covers 14 residues. V lost 1 base and J lost 6, with 10 bases in between. The CDR3 coding sequence is TGTGCCACCAGCAGAGGGTGGGGGCTCAATGAGCAGTTCTTC. Translation: CATSRGWGLNEQFF.

With respect to this clonotype: It is likely a read error, because the conserved phenylalanine at the end of the CDR3 is missing. This sequence joins TRBV19 and TRBJ2-1, with 10 bases lining up with TRBD1. CDR3 size: 14 residues. Germline V gene sequence: CDR1 LNHDA, CDR2 SQIVND (reference sequence). Trimming cost V 9 bases and J 6 bases; bases outside gene matches: 8. The CDR3 nucleotides read TGTGCCAGCAGCCCCTGGACAGGGGGCAATGAGCAGTTCCTC. Amino acids: CASSPWTGGNEQFL.

Note on this clonotype: At one boundary the junction diverges from the germline segment, which might be a read error. This chain connects TRBV5-4 to TRBJ1-2; D is perhaps TRBD1 (5 bases). Germline CDR1 reads SGHNT; CDR2 reads YYREEE (reference sequence). This CDR3 is built from 17 residues. For the CDR3, the DNA is TGTGCCAGCAGCTTGTGGGGACGATTAGATCGGAACTATGGCCACACCTTC. It codes for CASSLWGRLDRNYGHTF.

This clonotype was counted only a few times. The chain's CDR3 is CASSQGGGQPQHF. The CDR3, as DNA: TGCGCCAGCAGCCAAGGGGGTGGTCAGCCCCAGCATTTT. This chain joins TRBV4-3 and TRBJ1-5; no clear D gene. Trimming left V 1 base short and J 6 bases short, with 7 bases between. Germline V gene data show CDR1 as LGHNA and CDR2 as YSLEER. The CDR3 is 13 residues long.

This clonotype has a count of ten or more. The chain couples TRBV6-1 to TRBJ2-5; possibly TRBD2 for D (6 bases). The germline gives CDR1 MNHNS, CDR2 SASEGT. The CDR3 extends over 14 amino acids. Trimming removed 7 bases at V and 2 bases at J, with 14 bases between. This chain's CDR3 is CASNPREWQETQYF. The DNA for the CDR3 is TGTGCCAGCAATCCCCGGGAGTGGCAAGAGACCCAGTACTTC.

This clonotype was observed at least ten times. The V and J genes are TRBV20-1 and TRBJ2-1, with 7 bases fitting TRBD2. The CDR3 totals 13 residues. Germline assignment: CDR1 DFQATT and CDR2 SNEGSKA (reference sequence). V trimming: 5 bases; J trimming: 10 bases; junction bases outside the gene matches: 11. CDR3 amino acids: CSAPHSSGKEQFF. The CDR3 nucleotides are TGCAGTGCTCCTCATTCTAGCGGCAAGGAGCAGTTCTTC.

In the case of this clonotype: Germline is not matched at one junction end, which may reflect a read error. The V gene is TRBV11-2, the J gene TRBJ2-5; D is ambiguous. This CDR3 region has 13 residues. CDR1 is SGHAT and CDR2 is FQNNGV in the germline V gene. CDR3 nucleotide sequence: TGTGCCAGCAGCTTCTCCGGGCAAGAGACCCAGCACTTC. This encodes CASSFSGQETQHF. The whole variable domain, remainder taken from reference TRBV11-2 and TRBJ2-5, is EAGVAQSPRYKIIEKRQSVAFWCNPISGHATLYWYQQILGQGPKLLIQFQNNGVVDDSQLPKDRFSAERLKGVDSTLKIQPAKLEDSAVYLCASSFSGQETQHFGPGTRLLVL.

This chain links TRBV7-2 with TRBJ2-7, with TRBD2 matching 14 bases. The last part of the DNA fits TRBJ2-1 better; the J call may be wrong. CDR3 length: 15 residues. The germline V gene encodes CDR1 SGHTA and CDR2 FQGNSA. CDR3 sequence (DNA): TGTGCCAGCAGCTTCGGGACTAGCGGGAGCAATGAGCAGTTCTTC. Translating gives CASSFGTSGSNEQFF.

The J gene is TRBJ2-2, the V gene TRBV5-1; no definite D call. Germline V gives CDR1 SGHRS, CDR2 YFSETQ. V was clipped by 7 bases and J by 3 bases, with 13 bases between them. CDR3 length equals 14 residues. For the CDR3, the DNA is TGCGCCAGCGGCAAGGTGGACCACACCGGGGAGCTGTTTTTT. Amino acid sequence: CASGKVDHTGELFF.

In its sample, this clonotype was seen many times. The chain joins TRBV6-6 to TRBJ1-5; 9 bases are a match to TRBD1. Germline V lookup: CDR1 MNHNY, CDR2 SVGAGI (reference sequence). After removal of 2 bases from V and 5 bases from J, the junction contained 1 base not matched to a gene. The length of the CDR3 is 14 residues. CDR3 nucleotides: TGTGCCAGCAGTTACGGGACAGGGTATCAGCCCCAGCATTTT. Translated, it gives CASSYGTGYQPQHF.

Many counts were recorded for this clonotype. This sequence joins TRBV27 and TRBJ2-7; 9 bases align to TRBD1. This CDR3 has 12 residues. J gave up 9 bases and V 5 bases, and 5 bases lay outside the gene matches. The V gene's germline CDR1 is MNHEY and CDR2 SMNVEV (reference sequence). CDR3 bases: TGTGCCAGCAGTCTAACAGGGGGCTGGCAGTACTTC. Protein sequence: CASSLTGGWQYF.

The chain uses TRBV20-1 and TRBJ2-3, with D unresolved. Trimming cost V 0 bases and J 1 base, with 11 bases left between them. Germline CDR1 reads DFQATT; CDR2 reads SNEGSKA (reference sequence). The CDR3 length is 15 residues. The CDR3 region has the DNA TGCAGTGCTAGAGATCCACAGAGAGGCACAGATACGCAGTATTTT. Translated, it gives CSARDPQRGTDTQYF.

This clonotype was seen just once. The rearrangement links TRBV7-2 to TRBJ1-1; D is unclear. Deletions cut 3 bases from V and 6 bases from J, with 11 bases between. Per the germline V gene, CDR1 is SGHTA and CDR2 is FQGNSA. The CDR3 extends over 13 amino acids. The CDR3 sequence is CASSFRVRSEAFF. DNA of the CDR3: TGTGCCAGCAGCTTTAGGGTGCGCTCTGAAGCTTTCTTT.

This clonotype appeared many times. This chain links TRBV6-2 or TRBV6-3 with TRBJ2-1; unclear D gene. The CDR3 runs to 15 residues. Trimming took 6 bases from V and 0 from J, leaving 12 bases between them. CDR1 MNHEY and CDR2 SVGEGT come from the germline V gene. DNA for the CDR3: TGTGCCAGCAGCCACGTTAAGAGCTCCTACAATGAGCAGTTCTTC. This sequence encodes CASSHVKSSYNEQFF.

The V and J genes are TRBV28 and TRBJ2-7; 9 nucleotides agree with TRBD2. Germline V gives CDR1 MDHEN, CDR2 SYDVKM. CDR3 size: 16 residues. V lost 8 bases and J lost 0; bases outside the gene matches: 11. The CDR3 nucleotides read TGTGCCAGCCAGGAGCAGGGACTAGCTAGCTCCTACGAGCAGTACTTC. Its protein is CASQEQGLASSYEQYF.

This clonotype was counted a few times. This chain uses TRBV6-2 or TRBV6-3 with TRBJ2-1, with 10 bases lining up with TRBD1. V lost 2 bases to trimming and J lost 0 bases; unmatched junction nucleotides: 10. The CDR3 is 19 amino acids. Germline CDR1 is MNHEY and CDR2 is SVGEGT. The CDR3 DNA sequence: TGTGCCAGCAGTTACCCGGGACAGGGGTACTTTTCCTCCTACAATGAGCAGTTCTTC. Its protein product is CASSYPGQGYFSSYNEQFF.

This clonotype has a count of ten or more. This chain uses TRBV27 with TRBJ2-1; perhaps TRBD1 as D (5 bases). V was clipped by 7 bases and J by 2 bases, with 15 bases between them. Germline CDR1 MNHEY, CDR2 SMNVEV (reference sequence). This CDR3 spans 15 amino acids. This CDR3 reads CASMIGHPTYNEQFF. CDR3 coding DNA: TGTGCCAGCATGATAGGACATCCTACCTACAATGAGCAGTTCTTC.

A note on this clonotype: This likely comes from a read error, as the CDR3 has no conserved phenylalanine or tryptophan at its end. This chain uses TRBV27 with TRBJ2-1; TRBD1 agrees at 10 bases. V trimming: 7 bases; J trimming: 6 bases; junction bases outside the gene matches: 18. The CDR3 is 18 amino acids. The germline V gene encodes CDR1 MNHEY and CDR2 SMNVEV (reference sequence). The chain's CDR3 is CASTLRRGGQGLRNEQFL. CDR3 bases: TGTGCCAGCACCCTTAGGAGGGGGGGACAGGGGCTCCGCAATGAGCAGTTCCTC.

This clonotype was recorded a few times. The J gene is TRBJ2-5, the V gene TRBV6-1, with D maybe TRBD2 (5 bases). Trimming left V 6 bases short and J 5 bases short, with 16 bases between. Germline V gene data show CDR1 as MNHNS and CDR2 as SASEGT. CDR3 length: 14 amino acids. DNA of the CDR3: TGTGCCAGCAGACAAGGACGGGATTCGGAGACCCAGTACTTC. The encoded protein is CASRQGRDSETQYF.

This chain connects TRBV7-2 to TRBJ2-5, with D tentatively TRBD1 (6 bases). Deletions cut 5 bases from V and 5 bases from J, with 21 bases between. The CDR3 length is 16 residues. Per germline, CDR1 SGHTA and CDR2 FQGNSA. The CDR3 sequence: CASSNSQGLAGETQYF. The CDR3 DNA follows: TGTGCCAGCAGCAACAGTCAGGGGCTAGCTGGGGAGACCCAGTACTTC.